This TCR beta chain comes out of a study of identifying expanded T cells in peripheral blood. Method: immunoSEQ multiplex PCR; TCRdb's copy keeps in-frame clones and lacks some. The sample includes 95,000 to 100,000 clones, 87% seen only once; the top ten take about a sixth. Broader study findings: Clone count variance between roughly two-week samples rose with total template count. About 1.2 clones differed between technical replicates, versus around 15 and 19 over time.

The CDR3 has 13 amino acids. V gave up 3 bases and J gave up 5 bases, with 11 bases separating them. In germline, CDR1 is SGDLS, CDR2 YYNGEE. Points on this clone: The antigen is undetermined.

The rearrangement uses TRBV9 and TRBJ2-5, with D tentatively TRBD2 (6 bases). This clonotype was obtained from a person aged 18-70 years in good health. Sequenced: blood. The CDR3 sequence: CASSDTSWETQYF. In nucleotides, the CDR3 is TGTGCCAGCAGCGATACTAGCTGGGAGACCCAGTACTTC.